Listed below are T cell receptor beta chains from one sample, sequenced in a study of sequential checkpoint blockade in melanoma. Libraries were prepared by immunoSEQ multiplex PCR; TCRdb keeps only in-frame clonotypes and omits some of them. The sample has tens of thousands of clones; roughly four fifths are singletons. The sample here was CD8+ T cells sorted from blood (inferred from file names), taken from a patient given nivolumab and ipilimumab in sequence. Receptor source: a human donor with melanoma. CDR3s include the opening cysteine and the closing phenylalanine or tryptophan. Each record gives: D gene, J gene, clone size, V gene, CDR3 protein, CDR3 DNA. D genes are given only for firm matches. Not every row has a clone size; where given, it reads once, few, many or a size class.

d_gene: NA
j_gene: TRBJ2-1
abundance: medium-sized
v_gene: TRBV9
CDR3aa: CASGTQGDEQFF
CDR3nt: TGTGCCAGCGGAACACAAGGGGATGAGCAGTTCTTC

d_gene: TRBD1
j_gene: TRBJ1-1
abundance: NA
v_gene: TRBV27
CDR3aa: CASSSLTGTDTEAFF
CDR3nt: TGTGCCAGCAGTTCTTTGACAGGGACGGACACTGAAGCTTTCTTT

d_gene: NA
j_gene: TRBJ2-5
abundance: once
v_gene: TRBV5-1
CDR3aa: CASSLAGVGETQYF
CDR3nt: TGCGCCAGCAGCTTGGCAGGGGTCGGTGAGACCCAGTACTTC

d_gene: NA
j_gene: TRBJ2-3
abundance: NA
v_gene: TRBV5-1
CDR3aa: CASSLAGDPLPDTQYF
CDR3nt: TGCGCCAGCAGCTTGGCCGGAGACCCTCTTCCAGATACGCAGTATTTT

d_gene: NA
j_gene: TRBJ2-3
abundance: once
v_gene: TRBV7-8
CDR3aa: CASSLQGPDTQYF
CDR3nt: TGTGCCAGCAGCTTACAGGGGCCAGATACGCAGTATTTT

d_gene: NA
j_gene: TRBJ2-3
abundance: NA
v_gene: TRBV4-1
CDR3aa: CASSHLSSEGGTQYF
CDR3nt: TGCGCCAGCAGCCATCTATCCTCGGAAGGAGGTACGCAGTATTTT

d_gene: NA
j_gene: TRBJ2-7
abundance: NA
v_gene: TRBV5-1
CDR3aa: CASSLARGVLSYEQYF
CDR3nt: TGCGCCAGCAGCTTGGCGCGGGGAGTCCTTTCCTACGAGCAGTACTTC

d_gene: TRBD1
j_gene: TRBJ1-2
abundance: NA
v_gene: TRBV5-5
CDR3aa: CASRGKGQGDRGYTF
CDR3nt: TGTGCCAGCAGGGGTAAGGGACAGGGGGACCGTGGCTACACCTTC

d_gene: TRBD1
j_gene: TRBJ1-2
abundance: NA
v_gene: TRBV28
CDR3aa: CASSSGQGADGYTF
CDR3nt: TGTGCCAGCAGTTCGGGACAGGGGGCGGATGGCTACACCTTC

d_gene: NA
j_gene: TRBJ1-1
abundance: NA
v_gene: TRBV11-2
CDR3aa: CASSLEPARDTEAFF
CDR3nt: TGTGCCAGCAGCTTAGAACCAGCCCGGGACACTGAAGCTTTCTTT

d_gene: NA
j_gene: TRBJ1-1
abundance: NA
v_gene: TRBV7-8
CDR3aa: CASSPLPRARGTEAFF
CDR3nt: TGTGCCAGCAGCCCCCTGCCCAGGGCGCGGGGCACTGAAGCTTTCTTT

d_gene: TRBD1
j_gene: TRBJ1-5
abundance: NA
v_gene: TRBV30
CDR3aa: CAWSLGTVSNQPQHF
CDR3nt: TGTGCCTGGAGCCTTGGGACAGTTAGCAATCAGCCCCAGCATTTT

d_gene: NA
j_gene: TRBJ2-7
abundance: NA
v_gene: TRBV29-1
CDR3aa: CSAGTAQGLTLDEQYF
CDR3nt: TGCAGCGCCGGCACGGCACAGGGATTAACCCTTGACGAGCAGTACTTC

d_gene: TRBD2
j_gene: TRBJ2-1
abundance: once
v_gene: TRBV27
CDR3aa: CASSLAGYYNEQFF
CDR3nt: TGTGCCAGCAGTCTAGCGGGCTACTACAATGAGCAGTTCTTC

d_gene: TRBD1
j_gene: TRBJ2-7
abundance: NA
v_gene: TRBV7-9
CDR3aa: CASSSTQGAQTAYEQYF
CDR3nt: TGTGCCAGCAGCTCCACACAGGGGGCGCAAACGGCCTACGAGCAGTACTTC

d_gene: NA
j_gene: TRBJ2-7
abundance: NA
v_gene: TRBV6-6
CDR3aa: CASTTTRLGASDEQYF
CDR3nt: TGTGCCAGCACCACTACGAGACTAGGGGCTTCGGACGAGCAGTACTTC

d_gene: TRBD1
j_gene: TRBJ1-1
abundance: NA
v_gene: TRBV10-3
CDR3aa: CAISDWTGKEGNTEAFF
CDR3nt: TGTGCCATCAGTGATTGGACAGGGAAGGAAGGGAACACTGAAGCTTTCTTT

d_gene: TRBD2
j_gene: TRBJ2-1
abundance: NA
v_gene: TRBV29-1
CDR3aa: CSVETSGSDEQFF
CDR3nt: TGCAGCGTTGAAACTAGCGGGAGCGATGAGCAGTTCTTC

d_gene: TRBD2
j_gene: TRBJ2-7
abundance: NA
v_gene: TRBV30
CDR3aa: CAWGAGPAYEQYF
CDR3nt: TGTGCCTGGGGAGCGGGGCCCGCCTACGAGCAGTACTTC

d_gene: TRBD2
j_gene: TRBJ2-1
abundance: once
v_gene: TRBV7-9
CDR3aa: CASSSSRLAGGPDWGEQFF
CDR3nt: TGTGCCAGCAGTTCCAGCCGACTAGCGGGAGGGCCGGATTGGGGTGAGCAGTTCTTC

d_gene: NA
j_gene: TRBJ2-7
abundance: NA
v_gene: TRBV4-1
CDR3aa: CASSTYSDPSYEQYF
CDR3nt: TGCGCCAGCAGCACCTATAGCGATCCCTCCTACGAGCAGTACTTC

d_gene: TRBD2
j_gene: TRBJ2-2
abundance: NA
v_gene: TRBV27
CDR3aa: CASSSGLAGGTGELFF
CDR3nt: TGTGCCAGCAGTTCTGGACTAGCGGGAGGTACCGGGGAGCTGTTTTTT

d_gene: NA
j_gene: TRBJ2-2
abundance: NA
v_gene: TRBV4-1
CDR3aa: CASSQEWGGVTGELFF
CDR3nt: TGCGCCAGCAGCCAAGAGTGGGGGGGCGTTACCGGGGAGCTGTTTTTT

d_gene: TRBD1
j_gene: TRBJ1-5
abundance: NA
v_gene: TRBV16
CDR3aa: CASSQRDRDQPQHF
CDR3nt: TGTGCCAGCAGCCAAAGGGACAGGGATCAGCCCCAGCATTTT

d_gene: TRBD1
j_gene: TRBJ1-4
abundance: NA
v_gene: TRBV6-1
CDR3aa: CASSVPGQGLDEKLFF
CDR3nt: TGTGCCAGCAGTGTCCCCGGACAGGGTTTAGATGAAAAACTGTTTTTT

d_gene: TRBD1
j_gene: TRBJ1-1
abundance: NA
v_gene: TRBV7-2
CDR3aa: CASSVRGTGALNTEAFF
CDR3nt: TGTGCCAGCAGCGTCCGCGGGACAGGGGCCTTGAACACTGAAGCTTTCTTT

d_gene: NA
j_gene: TRBJ1-3
abundance: few
v_gene: TRBV21-1
CDR3aa: CASSGKIATTPRNTIYF
CDR3nt: TGTGCCAGCAGTGGTAAAATAGCTACAACACCACGAAACACCATATATTTT